These T cell receptor beta chains were read from a single sample in a study of identical twins. TCRdb called the 5' RACE reads again in MiXCR, with one record for every CDR3 protein. The sample lists 1.5 million to 2 million distinct CDR3 sequences; less than 40% were seen once. Source material: cord blood. Receptors originate from a newborn girl in good health. The CDR3 runs from the conserved cysteine through the conserved F or W. D genes are given only for firm matches. Expanded clones get a size class; other rows say once, few or many, or leave the size out.

CDR3	DNA	V	J	D	size
CASSLVSGREEKLFF	TGTGCCAGCAGCTTGGTTTCGGGCAGGGAGGAAAAACTGTTTTTT	TRBV5-6	TRBJ1-4	NA	NA
CASSPGLVTNEQFF	TGTGCCAGCAGCCCGGGACTGGTCACCAATGAGCAGTTCTTC	TRBV6-5	TRBJ2-1	NA	NA
CSASLSGTSGGEQQYF	TGCAGTGCCTCTCTTTCTGGGACTAGCGGGGGGGAGCAGCAGTATTTT	TRBV20-1	TRBJ2-3	TRBD2	NA
CASSLGVGYEAFF	TGTGCCAGCAGCTTAGGGGTGGGGTACGAAGCTTTCTTT	TRBV7-9	TRBJ1-1	NA	NA
CASSQERTSGVGEYNEQFF	TGTGCCAGCAGCCAAGAACGAACTAGCGGGGTTGGGGAATACAATGAGCAGTTCTTC	TRBV4-2	TRBJ2-1	TRBD2	many
CATSDSRRENTEAFF	TGTGCCACCAGTGATTCCCGACGGGAGAACACTGAAGCTTTCTTT	TRBV24-1	TRBJ1-1	NA	few
CASSERSESANYGYTF	TGTGCCAGCAGTGAACGGTCGGAGTCTGCTAACTATGGCTACACCTTC	TRBV6-1	TRBJ1-2	NA	NA
CASSRYGTTNEKLFF	TGTGCCAGCAGCCGCTACGGGACTACTAATGAAAAACTGTTTTTT	TRBV5-4	TRBJ1-4	NA	few
CASSTTGTTEAFF	TGTGCCAGCAGCACGACGGGTACCACTGAAGCTTTCTTT	TRBV5-5	TRBJ1-1	NA	NA
CASSPSYRTFYGYTF	TGTGCCAGCAGTCCCTCGTATCGGACGTTCTATGGCTACACCTTC	TRBV12-3/TRBV12-4	TRBJ1-2	NA	NA
CASSSGADNQPQHF	TGTGCCAGCAGTTCCGGCGCGGACAATCAGCCCCAGCATTTT	TRBV28	TRBJ1-5	NA	NA
CASSPPGQGYNEKLFF	TGTGCCAGCAGTCCCCCGGGACAGGGTTATAATGAAAAACTGTTTTTT	TRBV12-3/TRBV12-4	TRBJ1-4	TRBD1	few
CSASVRGVGYGYTF	TGCAGTGCTAGTGTGAGGGGCGTGGGATATGGCTACACCTTC	TRBV20-1	TRBJ1-2	NA	few
CASRMTEPSSTDTQYF	TGTGCCAGCAGGATGACTGAACCTAGTAGCACAGATACGCAGTATTTT	TRBV27	TRBJ2-3	NA	once
CSPTGTPLEQYF	TGCAGTCCCACCGGGACACCCCTCGAGCAGTACTTC	TRBV20-1	TRBJ2-7	NA	NA
CATSVAGGPSSYNEQFF	TGTGCCACCAGTGTAGCGGGGGGACCGAGCTCCTACAATGAGCAGTTCTTC	TRBV24-1	TRBJ2-1	TRBD2	NA
CASSPSGGASYEQYF	TGTGCCAGCAGCCCTAGCGGGGGGGCCTCCTACGAGCAGTACTTC	TRBV7-2	TRBJ2-7	TRBD2	few